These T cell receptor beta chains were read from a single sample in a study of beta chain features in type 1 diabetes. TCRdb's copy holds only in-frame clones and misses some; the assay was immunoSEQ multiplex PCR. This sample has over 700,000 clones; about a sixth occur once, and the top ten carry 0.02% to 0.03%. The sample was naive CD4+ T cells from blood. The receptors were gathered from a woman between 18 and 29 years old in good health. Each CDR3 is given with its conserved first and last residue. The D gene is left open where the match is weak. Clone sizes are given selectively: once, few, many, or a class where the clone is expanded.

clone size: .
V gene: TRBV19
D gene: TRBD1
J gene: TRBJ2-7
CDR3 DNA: TGTGCCAGTAGTCCAGGACAGGCCTACGAGCAGTACTTC
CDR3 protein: CASSPGQAYEQYF

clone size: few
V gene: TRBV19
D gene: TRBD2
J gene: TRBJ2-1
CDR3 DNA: TGTGCCAGTAAAACGACTAGCGGACTAACCAATGAGCAGTTCTTC
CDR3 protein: CASKTTSGLTNEQFF

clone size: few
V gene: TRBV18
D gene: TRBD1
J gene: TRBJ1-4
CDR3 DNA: TGTGCCAGCTCACCACAACGAACGGGACAGGCGGGGGAAAAACTGTTTTTT
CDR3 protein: CASSPQRTGQAGEKLFF

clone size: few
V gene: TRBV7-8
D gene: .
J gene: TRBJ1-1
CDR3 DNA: TGTGCCAGCAGCTTAGCGCCCGGGGGTGGGATCGTGGCTGAAGCTTTCTTT
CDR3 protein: CASSLAPGGGIVAEAFF

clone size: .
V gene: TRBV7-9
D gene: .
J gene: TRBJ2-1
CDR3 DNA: TGTGCCAGCAGCCAAGGTTCGGCACCGGTTTACAATGAGCAGTTCTTC
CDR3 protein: CASSQGSAPVYNEQFF

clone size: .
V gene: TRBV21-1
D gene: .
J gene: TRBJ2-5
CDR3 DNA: TGTGCCAGCAGCGGGATAGCGGAGACCCAAGAGACCCAGTACTTC
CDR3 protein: CASSGIAETQETQYF

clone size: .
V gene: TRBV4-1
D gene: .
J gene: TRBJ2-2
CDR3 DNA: TGCGCCAGCAGCCAAGAGGCGGCCAGGAACACCGGGGAGCTGTTTTTT
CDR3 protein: CASSQEAARNTGELFF

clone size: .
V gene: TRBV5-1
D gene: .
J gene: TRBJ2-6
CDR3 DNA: TGCGCCAGCAGCATTGGCTCTGGGGCCAACGTCCTGACTTTC
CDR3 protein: CASSIGSGANVLTF

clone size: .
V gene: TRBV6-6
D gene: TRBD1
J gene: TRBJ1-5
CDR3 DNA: TGTGCCAGCACTTGGGACAGGGAGCATGTTCAGCCCCAGCATTTT
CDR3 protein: CASTWDREHVQPQHF

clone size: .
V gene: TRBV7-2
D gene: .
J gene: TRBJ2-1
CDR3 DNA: TGTGCCAGCAGCTTAAGGCTACAGCTTAATGAGCAGTTCTTC
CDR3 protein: CASSLRLQLNEQFF

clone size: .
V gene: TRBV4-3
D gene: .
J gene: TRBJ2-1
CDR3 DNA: TGCGCCAGCAGCCAAGATATCTACGGGCAGTCGGGCCGGGAGCAGTTCTTC
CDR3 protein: CASSQDIYGQSGREQFF